The 21 T cell receptor beta chains reported below all come from one sample, sequenced in a study of neurological immune-mediated disorders. TCRdb itself ran the 5' RACE reads through MiXCR, one entry per CDR3 protein. The table lists 18,000 or so distinct CDR3 sequences, 14% of them singletons, with less than 9.5% in the top ten. Source material: CD4+ T cells from blood. The receptors originated from a woman in her sixties or seventies with HTLV-1-associated myelopathy (HAM/TSP).

Only a few counts were recorded for this clonotype. This chain joins TRBV20-1 and TRBJ1-2; D is unresolved. V gave up 4 bases and J gave up 8 bases, with 14 bases separating them. Germline V lookup: CDR1 DFQATT, CDR2 SNEGSKA (reference sequence). The CDR3 extends over 12 amino acids. The CDR3 nucleotides read TGCAGTGCTACTTACCCGACTGAGGGCTACACCTTC. It specifies CSATYPTEGYTF.

In this sample, this clonotype turned up many times. This chain joins TRBV7-2 and TRBJ2-1; D is uncertain. Germline V gene lookup returns CDR1 SGHTA and CDR2 FQGNSA. CDR3 length: 13 residues. Trimming pared 5 bases from V and 5 bases from J, leaving 10 bases between. CDR3 amino acids: CASSTTRHNEQFF. CDR3 in DNA: TGTGCCAGCAGCACAACCCGACACAATGAGCAGTTCTTC.

The chain combines TRBV20-1 with TRBJ2-7; D not certain. This CDR3 contains 12 residues. Trimming took 1 base from V and 3 from J, leaving 7 bases between them. CDR1 is DFQATT and CDR2 is SNEGSKA in the germline V gene (reference sequence). The CDR3 region is CSARGAHYEQYF. The CDR3 coding sequence is TGCAGTGCTAGAGGGGCACACTACGAGCAGTACTTC.

This clonotype was seen ten or more times. The chain combines TRBV30 with TRBJ1-1; 11 bases are shared with TRBD1. J was trimmed by 3 bases and V by 5 bases; bases with no gene match: 2. The CDR3 extends over 13 amino acids. Germline assignment: CDR1 GTSNPN and CDR2 SVGIG (reference sequence). The CDR3 loop is CAWLGQGDTEAFF. In DNA form, the CDR3 reads TGTGCCTGGTTGGGACAGGGGGACACTGAAGCTTTCTTT.

This clonotype is categorized as medium-sized. J is TRBJ1-4 and V is TRBV4-1; a weak D match, TRBD1 (6 bases). Trimming shortened V by 4 bases and J by 0 bases, and 18 bases separated the two germline ends. This CDR3 region has 18 residues. The V gene's germline CDR1 is MGHRA and CDR2 YSYEKL. CDR3 region: CASSLLKGGGATNEKLFF. The CDR3 DNA follows: TGCGCCAGCAGCCTTTTGAAGGGGGGAGGCGCAACTAATGAAAAACTGTTTTTT.

On this clonotype itself: The CDR3 ends on some other residue instead of the conserved phenylalanine or tryptophan, so this is likely a read error. The gene calls are TRBV7-8 and TRBJ2-1; D is uncertain. The germline V gene has CDR1 SGHVS and CDR2 FQNEAQ. The CDR3 runs 11 residues. CDR3 region: CTSSLSYEQFI. As DNA, the CDR3 is TGTACCAGCAGCTTAAGCTATGAGCAGTTCATC.

This clonotype was seen ten or more times. This sequence joins TRBV6-2 or TRBV6-3 and TRBJ2-2, with 11 nucleotides matching TRBD2. V was clipped by 7 bases and J by 4 bases; unmatched bases: 2. CDR3 length: 14 amino acids. In germline, CDR1 is MNHEY, CDR2 SVGEGT. The CDR3 DNA is TGTGCCAGCAAACTAGCGGGGGTCACCGGGGAGCTGTTTTTT. Translated: CASKLAGVTGELFF.

This clonotype was picked up many times. The CDR3: CSARVGADQYF. Here the CDR3 DNA reads TGCAGTGCTAGAGTTGGGGCCGACCAGTACTTC. V and J are TRBV20-1 and TRBJ2-5; D is perhaps TRBD1 (5 bases). V shed 1 base and J shed 10 bases, with 10 bases lying between them. This CDR3 is 11 amino acids long. The V gene's germline CDR1 is DFQATT and CDR2 SNEGSKA (reference sequence).

This clonotype was recorded at least ten times. This chain uses TRBV10-3 with TRBJ1-2, with TRBD1 identical over 7 bases. Germline CDR1 is ENHRY and CDR2 is SYGVKD. The CDR3 sequence is 12 residues long. V shed 2 bases, J shed 8 bases, and the junction held 2 bases outside the gene matches. CDR3 region: CAISEDREGYTF. The CDR3 DNA is TGTGCCATCAGTGAGGACAGGGAGGGCTACACCTTC.

This sequence joins TRBV7-2 and TRBJ2-4; 8 bases align to TRBD1. After removal of 10 bases from V and 4 bases from J, the junction contained 12 bases not matched to a gene. The CDR3 extends over 15 amino acids. Germline lookup yields CDR1 SGHTA and CDR2 FQGNSA. The CDR3: CATLDRGLAKNIQYF. The CDR3 DNA sequence: TGTGCCACCTTAGACAGGGGACTCGCTAAAAACATTCAGTACTTC.

At least ten counts were recorded for this clonotype. V and J are TRBV5-6 and TRBJ1-3; 9 bases match TRBD1. Germline V gene lookup returns CDR1 SGHDT and CDR2 YYEEEE. Trimming at V came to 3 bases and at J to 1 base, leaving 2 bases not matched to a gene. This CDR3 has 15 amino acids. The CDR3 protein is CASSWDRASGNTIYF. In DNA, the CDR3 is TGTGCCAGCAGCTGGGACAGGGCATCTGGAAACACCATATATTTT.

At least ten counts were recorded for this clonotype. The chain uses TRBV5-5 and TRBJ2-1; D might be TRBD1 (6 bases). The V end lost 3 bases, the J end lost 5 bases, and 18 bases lay between the germline ends. The length of the CDR3 is 16 residues. CDR1 and CDR2 (germline): SGHKS, YYEKEE (reference sequence). CDR3 residues: CASSSINLRTDNEQFF. In DNA form, the CDR3 reads TGTGCCAGCAGCTCTATTAACCTCCGGACAGACAATGAGCAGTTCTTC.

Ten or more counts support this clonotype. The V call is TRBV5-6, the J call TRBJ1-4; the D gene is possibly TRBD1 (5 bases). V lost 4 bases and J 5 bases, leaving 12 bases between the germline ends. Germline lookup yields CDR1 SGHDT and CDR2 YYEEEE. The CDR3 has 14 amino acids. The CDR3, as DNA: TGTGCCAGCAGCAGGGCTGACAGCAATGAAAAACTGTTTTTT. Its protein product is CASSRADSNEKLFF. The whole variable domain, remainder taken from reference TRBV5-6 and TRBJ1-4, is DAGVTQSPTHLIKTRGQQVTLRCSPKSGHDTVSWYQQALGQGPQFIFQYYEEEERQRGNFPDRFSGHQFPNYSSELNVNALLLGDSALYLCASSRADSNEKLFFGSGTQLSVL.

Relative to its sample, this clonotype is medium-sized (0.01 to 0.1%). CDR3 DNA sequence: TGTGCCAGCAGCCGGCCCTCGGGACTAGTCTACGAGCAGTACTTC. Amino acids: CASSRPSGLVYEQYF. The rearrangement links TRBV11-2 to TRBJ2-7; 8 bases are shared with TRBD2. The V gene's germline CDR1 is SGHAT and CDR2 FQNNGV. V dropped 5 bases and J dropped 3; count of bases not matched to a gene: 9. The CDR3 is 15 residues long.

This clonotype was seen many times. The chain couples TRBV6-2 or TRBV6-3 to TRBJ1-5; 10 bases match TRBD1. This CDR3 has 15 amino acids. J gave up 7 bases and V 6 bases, and 9 bases lay outside the gene matches. CDR1 MNHEY and CDR2 SVGEGT come from the germline V gene. Here the CDR3 reads CASRIGTGDGQPQHF. The DNA of the CDR3 is TGTGCCAGCAGAATCGGGACAGGGGACGGCCAGCCCCAGCATTTT.

This clonotype was found a few times. The chain joins TRBV11-3 to TRBJ2-3; 10 bases map to TRBD2. The germline gives CDR1 SGHNT, CDR2 YENEEA. Trimming at V came to 5 bases and at J to 5 bases, leaving 10 bases not matched to a gene. CDR3 length equals 16 residues. CDR3 nucleotide sequence: TGTGCCAGCAGCCGAAAAAGCGGGGGGGGACGAGATACGCAGTATTTT. Protein sequence: CASSRKSGGGRDTQYF.

This clonotype was seen at least ten times. The V call is TRBV5-1, the J call TRBJ1-1, with no clear D. Germline loops: CDR1 SGHRS, CDR2 YFSETQ. The CDR3 loop spans 13 amino acids. V was clipped by 3 bases and J by 1 base, with 7 bases between them. DNA for the CDR3: TGCGCCAGCAGCTGGCCGGGGAACACTGAAGCTTTCTTT. As protein: CASSWPGNTEAFF.

This clonotype was observed at least ten times. The V call is TRBV20-1, the J call TRBJ2-7; 7 bases line up with TRBD1. The length of the CDR3 is 14 residues. Trimming cost V 2 bases and J 3 bases; bases outside gene matches: 7. Germline V gene data show CDR1 as DFQATT and CDR2 as SNEGSKA (reference sequence). Here the CDR3 DNA reads TGCAGTGCTAGAATGGTCGACAGGGTCTACGAGCAGTACTTC. The encoded protein is CSARMVDRVYEQYF.

This clonotype was counted ten times or more. The chain is built from TRBV7-2 and TRBJ2-2; 11 nucleotides match TRBD2. CDR1 and CDR2 (germline): SGHTA, FQGNSA. This CDR3 spans 17 amino acids. V dropped 4 bases and J dropped 5; count of bases not matched to a gene: 9. This CDR3 is CASSWDIAGGWTGELFF. The CDR3 bases are TGTGCCAGCAGCTGGGATATAGCGGGGGGGTGGACCGGGGAGCTGTTTTTT.

This clonotype was seen ten or more times. The chain recombines TRBV5-1 with TRBJ2-1, with D possibly matching TRBD2 (5 bases). CDR3 length: 19 residues. V was cut by 0 bases and J by 0 bases, with 19 bases left in between. Germline lookup yields CDR1 SGHRS and CDR2 YFSETQ. The CDR3 region is CASSLGVLAGQSSYNEQFF. CDR3 nucleotides: TGCGCCAGCAGCTTGGGGGTATTGGCGGGCCAAAGCTCCTACAATGAGCAGTTCTTC.

This clonotype has ten or more counts. The chain recombines TRBV6-1 with TRBJ1-1; D uncertain. Trimming left V 2 bases short and J 1 base short, with 8 bases between. CDR3 length: 14 amino acids. The germline gives CDR1 MNHNS, CDR2 SASEGT. CDR3 in DNA: TGTGCCAGCAGTGAAAGAGGACCGAACACTGAAGCTTTCTTT. This translates into CASSERGPNTEAFF.